This T cell receptor (beta chain) originates from a study of healthy donors' naive CD4 and CD8 T cells. Study outcomes and limitations: Bias from naive T cell homeostatic proliferation was not addressed.

Each TCR library used about 500 ng of total RNA and a linear amplification protocol. TCRdb reprocessed the reads with MiXCR, giving one entry per CDR3 protein. The sample includes some 190,000 distinct CDR3 sequences, about 70% of them seen just once. Germline trimming cut 4 bases from V and 2 bases from J; bases unmatched to any gene: 9. In germline, CDR1 is DFQATT, CDR2 SNEGSKA (reference sequence). This CDR3 spans 16 amino acids. Comment on this clonotype: As yet, its antigen is unknown.

This sequence joins TRBV20-1 and TRBJ1-5, with 9 bases that match TRBD1. Sequences were obtained from naive CD4+ and CD8+ T cells sorted from blood, pooled from several donors. This TCR came from a pool of human donors in good health; the sample pools cells from several healthy donors. CDR3 sequence reads: CSAKPGQGWGNQPQHF. Here the CDR3 DNA reads TGCAGTGCTAAACCGGGACAGGGCTGGGGCAATCAGCCCCAGCATTTT.